This record looks at one T cell receptor beta chain sequence and its context. Which antigen it targets is not known. The data were obtained in a study of T cell responses to AZD1222 COVID-19 vaccine (dated by TCRdb to the early 2020s). Broadly, across the study: TCR sequencing covered about 230 trial participants: 200 to 220 given two doses of AZD1222 and 26 given two doses of MenACWY control vaccine. Trial participants were enrolled into age subgroups of 18-55, 56-69 and 70-plus years, which contained around 150, 28 and 57 TCR-sequenced participants, respectively. Points the paper makes about the study in general: The 56-69-year group was small, and its depth increase did not reach significance, likely because of low power. Because no day 14 peak-response samples were available, repertoires were characterized only after the peak T cell response. Most participants were white British and females outnumbered males, and the authors suggested that clonal diversity may have been underestimated. Conclusions about previously exposed vaccinees are limited because only six or seven AZD1222 recipients were SARS-CoV-2 seropositive at baseline. Reportedly, close to half of the unique spike-specific TCRs recognized epitopes lying outside the regions that are mutated in the B.1.351 and B.1.1.7 variants. A significant rise in spike-specific TCR breadth and depth was observed after two AZD1222 doses relative to day 0 and relative to MenACWY recipients. CD4 TCRs associated with the vaccine covered the entire spike protein, and the dominant responses were in regions 160-218 and 743-854.

The CDR3 regions of human TCRbeta chains were analyzed by immunosequencing. Processing in the source paper ran as follows. Repertoire TCRs were checked for matches against a reference library of SARS-CoV-2-specific TCRs that had been generated using the MIRA antigen-specificity platform. Breadth was defined as the fraction of unique TCRs that were SARS-CoV-2-associated. Depth was defined as the fraction of total T cells that were SARS-CoV-2-associated. Each spike-specific TCR was assigned to its reactive spike region and to a CD4 or CD8 class using the MIRA data. Log10-transformed breadth and depth values were compared by one-way ANOVA with Sidak's multiple comparisons tests. Drawn from immuneACCESS, this table holds only the in-frame rearrangements with V and J called that TCRdb kept. Clones are partly lost; checked studies trace under half to an unresolved V gene and leave the rest unexplained. D and trimming come from the DNA, and the V and J calls and clone size come from that table. This specimen's table enumerates around 150,000 clones. The ten biggest clones cover 2.2% of the sample.

Via the germline V gene (reference sequence), CDR1 is SEHNR and CDR2 FQNEAQ. Inclusive of the bounding cysteine and phenylalanine, the CDR3 is 14 residues long. Left in the record is the CDR3 DNA by itself, 42 bases read in frame from the first base. Between the V and J ends, shortened by 1 base and 0 bases respectively, the junction contains 6 bases. The sample's time point label is to be understood as: baseline before first vaccination. Samples from vaccinated people were obtained from the UK trials COV001 and COV002, which included a single-blind randomized controlled phase 2/3 trial of AZD1222 (ChAdOx1 nCoV-19) in healthy adults. For TCRbeta chain sequencing, PBMC samples were collected from trial participants at day 0 and at day 28 after the second dose.

The specimen sequenced was peripheral blood. This clonotype was sampled from an adult in good health. Rearrangement joined TRBV7-9 to TRBJ1-1; there is no confident call for the D gene. The DNA sequence is as follows: TGTGCCAGCAGCTTAGTGGGAGTGAACACTGAAGCTTTCTTT. Its translation is CASSLVGVNTEAFF.